This is a list of T cell receptor beta chains from one sample in a study of Ad26.COV2.S vaccination and SARS-CoV-2 variants. Here immunoSEQ multiplex PCR was the method, and the copy in TCRdb shows in-frame clones only, minus some. In the table there are some 340,000 clones, about 82% of which are singletons. Sequencing used peripheral blood, obtained in a trial of Ad26.COV2.S vaccine versus placebo. These receptors all stem from a person aged 18-60 years who received the Ad26.COV2.S COVID-19 vaccine or a placebo. CDR3s include the opening cysteine and the closing phenylalanine or tryptophan. Fields, in order: V gene, D gene, clone size, J gene, CDR3 protein, CDR3 DNA. D genes are given only for firm matches. Not all rows give a size; the values are once, few, many and, for expanded clones, a class.

>TRBV5-1|NA|once|TRBJ2-1
CASSLVSGSPNEQFF
TGCGCCAGCAGCTTGGTATCAGGTTCGCCGAATGAGCAGTTCTTC
>TRBV7-2|TRBD2|NA|TRBJ2-5
CASSRRGGTGETQYF
TGTGCCAGCAGCAGGAGGGGAGGGACTGGTGAGACCCAGTACTTC
>TRBV27|TRBD2|NA|TRBJ2-1
CASSSPHTSGGGNEQFF
TGTGCCAGCAGTTCCCCTCATACTAGCGGGGGGGGAAATGAGCAGTTCTTC
>TRBV27|TRBD1|medium-sized|TRBJ2-2
CASSSGGYNTGELFF
TGTGCCAGCAGTTCAGGGGGCTATAACACCGGGGAGCTGTTTTTT
>TRBV6-5|NA|NA|TRBJ2-7
CASRSLYEQYF
TGTGCCAGCAGATCTCTCTACGAGCAGTACTTC
>TRBV15|NA|NA|TRBJ1-2
CATSRGIGTSGYGYTF
TGTGCCACCAGCAGAGGCATCGGGACGAGCGGCTATGGCTACACCTTC
>TRBV6-5|NA|NA|TRBJ2-7
CASSRTGTSPGRQYF
TGTGCCAGCAGTCGAACCGGGACATCACCAGGTCGGCAGTACTTC
>TRBV11-3|NA|NA|TRBJ2-1
CASSSHGFRAGVGEQFF
TGTGCCAGCAGCTCACACGGGTTTCGGGCAGGGGTTGGTGAGCAGTTCTTC
>TRBV5-1|NA|NA|TRBJ2-3
CASSLMGFTDTQYF
TGCGCCAGCAGCTTGATGGGTTTCACAGATACGCAGTATTTT
>TRBV5-1|NA|NA|TRBJ2-2
CASSLAVGSLTGELFF
TGCGCCAGCAGCTTGGCGGTGGGGTCCCTCACCGGGGAGCTGTTTTTT
>TRBV6-4|TRBD2|NA|TRBJ2-1
CASSVDLAGEQFF
TGTGCCAGCAGTGTCGATCTAGCGGGGGAGCAGTTCTTC
>TRBV2|TRBD2|NA|TRBJ2-1
CASSESPWTSEQFF
TGTGCCAGCAGTGAATCCCCGTGGACTAGCGAGCAGTTCTTC